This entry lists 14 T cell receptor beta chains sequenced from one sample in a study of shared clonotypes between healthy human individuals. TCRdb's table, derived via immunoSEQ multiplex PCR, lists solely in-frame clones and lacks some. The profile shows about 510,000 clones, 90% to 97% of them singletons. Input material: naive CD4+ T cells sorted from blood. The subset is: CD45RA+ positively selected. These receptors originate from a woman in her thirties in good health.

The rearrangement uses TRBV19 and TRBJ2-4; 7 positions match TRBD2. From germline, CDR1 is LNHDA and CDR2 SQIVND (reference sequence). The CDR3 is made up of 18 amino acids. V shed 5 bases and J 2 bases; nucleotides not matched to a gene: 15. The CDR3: CASSVSGEGLATKNIQYF. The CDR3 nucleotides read TGTGCCAGTAGTGTCTCGGGGGAGGGCCTCGCGACCAAAAACATTCAGTACTTC.

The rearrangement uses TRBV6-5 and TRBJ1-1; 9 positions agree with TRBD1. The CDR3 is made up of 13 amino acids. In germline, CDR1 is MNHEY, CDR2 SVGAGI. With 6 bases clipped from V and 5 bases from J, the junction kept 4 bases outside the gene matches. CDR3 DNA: TGTGCCAGCAGGGGACAGGGACGGACTGAAGCTTTCTTT. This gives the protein CASRGQGRTEAFF.

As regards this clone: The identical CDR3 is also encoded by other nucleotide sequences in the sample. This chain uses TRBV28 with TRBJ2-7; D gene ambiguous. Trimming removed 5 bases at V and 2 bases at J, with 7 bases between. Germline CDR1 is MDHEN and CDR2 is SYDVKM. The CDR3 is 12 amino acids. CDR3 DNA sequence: TGTGCCAGCAGTCGGCTCACCTACGAGCAGTACTTC. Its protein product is CASSRLTYEQYF.

CDR3 sequence: CASSLARQGATGDTIYF. CDR3 DNA sequence: TGTGCCAGCAGCTTAGCGCGGCAGGGGGCGACGGGAGACACCATATATTTT. This chain connects TRBV7-8 to TRBJ1-3; TRBD1 agrees at 8 bases. Unmatched junction bases numbered 12, after V lost 0 bases and J lost 8 bases. This CDR3 contains 17 residues. Germline loops: CDR1 SGHVS, CDR2 FQNEAQ.

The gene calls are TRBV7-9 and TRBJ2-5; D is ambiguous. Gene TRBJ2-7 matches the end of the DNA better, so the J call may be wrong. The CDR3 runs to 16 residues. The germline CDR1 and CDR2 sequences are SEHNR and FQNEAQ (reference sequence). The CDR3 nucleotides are TGTGCCAGCAGCGTTAACCCGGCAGTGGGAACTCACGAGCAGTACTTC. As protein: CASSVNPAVGTHEQYF.

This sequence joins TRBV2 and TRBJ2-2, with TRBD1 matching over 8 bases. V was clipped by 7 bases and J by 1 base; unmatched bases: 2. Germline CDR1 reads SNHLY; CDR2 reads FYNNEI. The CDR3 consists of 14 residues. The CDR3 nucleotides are TGTGCCAGCACGGGGACAGGGAACACCGGGGAGCTGTTTTTT. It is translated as CASTGTGNTGELFF.

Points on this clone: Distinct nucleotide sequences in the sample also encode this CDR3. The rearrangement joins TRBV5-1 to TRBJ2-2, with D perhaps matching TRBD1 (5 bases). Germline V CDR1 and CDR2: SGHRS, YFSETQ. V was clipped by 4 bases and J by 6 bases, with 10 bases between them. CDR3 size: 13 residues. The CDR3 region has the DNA TGCGCCAGCAGCCTAGACAGTGCCGGGGAGCTGTTTTTT. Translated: CASSLDSAGELFF.

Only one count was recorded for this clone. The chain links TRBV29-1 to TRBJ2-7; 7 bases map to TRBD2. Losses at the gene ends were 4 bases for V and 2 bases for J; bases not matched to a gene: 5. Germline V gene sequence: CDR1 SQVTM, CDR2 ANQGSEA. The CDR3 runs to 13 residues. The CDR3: CSVASGTTYEQYF. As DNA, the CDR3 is TGCAGCGTTGCCAGCGGGACTACCTACGAGCAGTACTTC.

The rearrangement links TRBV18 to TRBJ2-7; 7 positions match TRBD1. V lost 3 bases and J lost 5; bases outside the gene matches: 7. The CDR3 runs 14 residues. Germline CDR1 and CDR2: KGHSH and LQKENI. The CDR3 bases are TGTGCCAGCTCACCGGCGACAGGGATACACGAGCAGTACTTC. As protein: CASSPATGIHEQYF.

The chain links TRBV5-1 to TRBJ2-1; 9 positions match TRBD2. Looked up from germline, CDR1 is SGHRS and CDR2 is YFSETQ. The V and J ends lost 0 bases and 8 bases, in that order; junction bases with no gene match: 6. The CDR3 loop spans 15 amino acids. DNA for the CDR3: TGCGCCAGCAGCTTGGGACTAGCGGCCGTACATGAGCAGTTCTTC. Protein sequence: CASSLGLAAVHEQFF.

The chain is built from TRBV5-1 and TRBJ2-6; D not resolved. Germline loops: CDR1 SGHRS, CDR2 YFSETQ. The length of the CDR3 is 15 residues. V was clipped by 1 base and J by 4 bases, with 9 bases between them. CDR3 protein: CASSLSPTGANVLTF. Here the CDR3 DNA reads TGCGCCAGCAGCTTGAGCCCAACAGGGGCCAACGTCCTGACTTTC.

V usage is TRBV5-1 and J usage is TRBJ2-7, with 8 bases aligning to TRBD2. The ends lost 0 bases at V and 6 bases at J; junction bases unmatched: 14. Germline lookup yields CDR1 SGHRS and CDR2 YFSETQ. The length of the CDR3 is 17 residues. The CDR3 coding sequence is TGCGCCAGCAGCTTGGCTGGCGGGGGGAGAGTGATTTTCGAGCAGTACTTC. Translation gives CASSLAGGGRVIFEQYF.

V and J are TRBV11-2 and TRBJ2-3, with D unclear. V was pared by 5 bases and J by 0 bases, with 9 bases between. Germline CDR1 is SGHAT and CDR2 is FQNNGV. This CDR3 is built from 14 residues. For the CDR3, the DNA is TGTGCCAGCAGCCTACAGCCTAGCACAGATACGCAGTATTTT. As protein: CASSLQPSTDTQYF.

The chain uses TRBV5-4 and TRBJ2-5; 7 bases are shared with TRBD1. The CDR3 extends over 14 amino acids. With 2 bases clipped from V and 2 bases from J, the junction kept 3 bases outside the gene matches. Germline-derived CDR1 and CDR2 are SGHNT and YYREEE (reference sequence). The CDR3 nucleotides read TGTGCCAGCAGCTTTCAGGGACAGCAAGAGACCCAGTACTTC. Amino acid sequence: CASSFQGQQETQYF.